This T cell receptor (beta chain) came from a study of shared T cell receptors in the human thymus. V lost 2 bases and J 3 bases, leaving 13 bases between the germline ends. This CDR3 contains 15 residues. Germline V gene lookup returns CDR1 SGHTA and CDR2 FQGNSA. TCRdb's table, derived via immunoSEQ multiplex PCR, lists solely in-frame clones and lacks some. The sample has some 400,000 clones; more than 85% are singletons. This receptor was identified in a human donor. Material for sequencing was thymocytes. This chain joins TRBV7-2 and TRBJ1-1, with D perhaps TRBD1 (6 bases). CDR3 region: CASSLQGRIDTEAFF. CDR3 in DNA: TGTGCCAGCAGCTTACAGGGGAGGATCGACACTGAAGCTTTCTTT.